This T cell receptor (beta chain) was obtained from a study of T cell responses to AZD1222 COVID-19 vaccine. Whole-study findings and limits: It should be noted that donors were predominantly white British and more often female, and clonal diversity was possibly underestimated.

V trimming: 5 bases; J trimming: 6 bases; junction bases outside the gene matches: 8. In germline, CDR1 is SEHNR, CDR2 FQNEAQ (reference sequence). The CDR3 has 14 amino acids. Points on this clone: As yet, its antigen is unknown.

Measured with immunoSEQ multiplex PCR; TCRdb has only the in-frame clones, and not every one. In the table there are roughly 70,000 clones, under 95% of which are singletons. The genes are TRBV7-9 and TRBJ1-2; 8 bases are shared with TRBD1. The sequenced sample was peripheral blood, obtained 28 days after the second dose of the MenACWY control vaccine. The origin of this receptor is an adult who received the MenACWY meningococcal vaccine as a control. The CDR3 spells CASSGQGRRNGYTF. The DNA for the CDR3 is TGTGCCAGCAGCGGACAGGGAAGGCGGAATGGCTACACCTTC.